The 25 T cell receptor beta chains reported below all come from one sample, sequenced in a study of CD8 T cells in Susac syndrome. Random-hexamer reverse transcription was applied to roughly 0.5 to 1 ug RNA. TCRdb recomputed calls from the immunoSEQ multiplex PCR reads with MiXCR, one row per CDR3 protein. The table records some 130,000 distinct CDR3 sequences, around 94% of them present only once. Material: CD4+ T cells from PBMCs. These receptors were collected from a human donor with multiple sclerosis.

The rearrangement uses TRBV29-1 and TRBJ2-3; D possibly matches TRBD1 or TRBD2 (5 bases each). The CDR3 totals 13 residues. Deletions cut 7 bases from V and 5 bases from J, with 16 bases between. The germline V gene encodes CDR1 SQVTM and CDR2 ANQGSEA. The CDR3 region has the DNA TGCAGCGCCGCCCGGGACGCGGGAGATACGCAGTATTTT. Its protein is CSAARDAGDTQYF.

J is TRBJ2-7 and V is TRBV5-1; tentatively, D is TRBD1 (5 bases). The CDR3 length is 18 residues. CDR1 is SGHRS, CDR2 YFSETQ, per germline. The V end was cut by 0 bases, the J end by 1 base, with 20 bases between. The CDR3 loop reads CASSLATGGPLSSYEQYF. The CDR3 DNA sequence: TGCGCCAGCAGCTTGGCCACAGGCGGACCTCTTTCGTCCTACGAGCAGTACTTC.

V is TRBV4-2 and J is TRBJ1-2; perhaps TRBD1 as D (5 bases). Germline V gives CDR1 LGHNA, CDR2 YNFKEQ. The CDR3 spans 16 residues. Trimming removed 3 bases at V and 0 bases at J, with 14 bases between. CDR3 in amino acids: CASSHPGSSSNYGYTF. CDR3 nucleotides: TGTGCCAGCAGCCACCCAGGGTCCTCTTCTAACTATGGCTACACCTTC.

This rearrangement joins TRBV5-4 to TRBJ2-5; the D gene is possibly TRBD2 (6 bases). The CDR3 runs to 14 residues. Germline lookup yields CDR1 SGHNT and CDR2 YYREEE (reference sequence). Trimming left V 1 base short and J 1 base short, with 8 bases between. As DNA, the CDR3 is TGTGCCAGCAGCTTGATCGGGGGCCAAGAGACCCAGTACTTC. Protein sequence: CASSLIGGQETQYF. Full variable domain (missing parts from reference TRBV5-4 and TRBJ2-5): ETGVTQSPTHLIKTRGQQVTLRCSSQSGHNTVSWYQQALGQGPQFIFQYYREEENGRGNFPPRFSGLQFPNYSSELNVNALELDDSALYLCASSLIGGQETQYFGPGTRLLVL.

V and J are TRBV19 and TRBJ1-1; D perhaps matches TRBD1 (5 bases). Germline CDR1 and CDR2: LNHDA and SQIVND (reference sequence). The ends were cut back, 3 bases at V and 1 base at J, with 12 bases in the middle. CDR3 length: 15 amino acids. CDR3 protein: CASSIPGRGNTEAFF. The DNA of the CDR3 is TGTGCCAGTAGTATCCCTGGGAGGGGGAACACTGAAGCTTTCTTT.

This chain connects TRBV15 to TRBJ2-6, with 9 bases lining up with TRBD1. Per germline, CDR1 LNHNV and CDR2 YYDKDF (reference sequence). Trimming removed 4 bases from V and 0 bases from J; junction bases left unmatched: 10. The CDR3 has 19 amino acids. The CDR3 sequence: CATSNLPGQGFSGANVLTF. The CDR3, as DNA: TGTGCCACCAGCAACTTGCCGGGACAGGGATTCTCTGGGGCCAACGTCCTGACTTTC.

The chain uses TRBV3-1 and TRBJ1-3; D gene ambiguous. CDR3 length: 17 amino acids. Germline CDR1 is LGHDT and CDR2 is YNNKEL (reference sequence). V lost 1 base, J lost 0 bases, and 13 bases lay in between. The CDR3 DNA sequence: TGTGCCAGCAGCCAAGGAGGACGGCCTCGCTCTGGAAACACCATATATTTT. Its translation: CASSQGGRPRSGNTIYF.

The rearrangement uses TRBV29-1 and TRBJ1-1; no firm D call. Germline CDR1 reads SQVTM; CDR2 reads ANQGSEA. The length of the CDR3 is 14 residues. With 5 bases removed from V and 1 base from J, the gap between germline ends came to 14 bases. CDR3 sequence reads: CSVNWEAPNTEAFF. The CDR3 coding sequence is TGCAGCGTTAATTGGGAAGCCCCGAACACTGAAGCTTTCTTT.

The chain carries TRBV5-4 and TRBJ1-1; D is possibly TRBD1 (6 bases). This CDR3 comprises 14 residues. Germline lookup yields CDR1 SGHNT and CDR2 YYREEE (reference sequence). V lost 5 bases to trimming and J lost 4 bases, with 15 bases between them. CDR3 DNA sequence: TGTGCCAGCAGGCCGGGGGGGGGCAGCACTGAAGCTTTCTTT. Translated, it gives CASRPGGGSTEAFF. Variable domain in full (rest from reference TRBV5-4 and TRBJ1-1): ETGVTQSPTHLIKTRGQQVTLRCSSQSGHNTVSWYQQALGQGPQFIFQYYREEENGRGNFPPRFSGLQFPNYSSELNVNALELDDSALYLCASRPGGGSTEAFFGQGTRLTVV.

The chain couples TRBV12-3 or TRBV12-4 to TRBJ1-1; D unresolved. The ends were cut back, 3 bases at V and 5 bases at J, with 7 bases in the middle. This CDR3 has 12 residues. The CDR3 sequence: CASSLGLTEAFF. For the CDR3, the DNA is TGTGCCAGCAGTTTGGGGTTGACTGAAGCTTTCTTT.

The gene calls are TRBV29-1 and TRBJ1-1, with 7 bases lining up with TRBD1. The CDR3 sequence is 15 residues long. Germline values: CDR1 SQVTM, CDR2 ANQGSEA. Trimming took 2 bases from V and 3 from J; bases not matched to a gene: 9. CDR3 DNA: TGCAGCGTTGAACCGCGACAGGGTCAGGACACTGAAGCTTTCTTT. This translates into CSVEPRQGQDTEAFF. Full variable domain (remainder filled in from reference TRBV29-1 and TRBJ1-1): SAVISQKPSRDICQRGTSLTIQCQVDSQVTMMFWYRQQPGQSLTLIATANQGSEATYESGFVIDKFPISRPNLTFSTLTVSNMSPEDSSIYLCSVEPRQGQDTEAFFGQGTRLTVV.

The rearrangement joins TRBV5-6 to TRBJ1-2; 7 bases align to TRBD1. The CDR3 runs to 15 residues. CDR1 is SGHDT, CDR2 YYEEEE, per germline. V lost 1 base to trimming and J lost 6 bases; unmatched junction nucleotides: 9. The CDR3 spells CASSLFLRQGHGYTF. The DNA for the CDR3 is TGTGCCAGCAGCTTGTTTTTACGACAGGGCCATGGCTACACCTTC. Filled out from reference TRBV5-6 and TRBJ1-2, the complete variable domain reads DAGVTQSPTHLIKTRGQQVTLRCSPKSGHDTVSWYQQALGQGPQFIFQYYEEEERQRGNFPDRFSGHQFPNYSSELNVNALLLGDSALYLCASSLFLRQGHGYTFGSGTRLTVV.

The chain has TRBV10-3 and TRBJ2-5; 10 bases are shared with TRBD2. Looked up from germline, CDR1 is ENHRY and CDR2 is SYGVKD. This CDR3 is built from 15 residues. V shed 4 bases and J 4 bases; nucleotides not matched to a gene: 6. The CDR3 nucleotides read TGTGCCATCAGTGGGTCTAGCGGGAGCAGAGAGACCCAGTACTTC. It translates to CAISGSSGSRETQYF.

The rearrangement joins TRBV29-1 to TRBJ1-1; D might be TRBD1 (5 bases). Trimming removed 4 bases at V and 6 bases at J, with 15 bases between. Germline V CDR1 and CDR2: SQVTM, ANQGSEA. The CDR3 runs to 13 residues. Written as DNA, the CDR3 is TGCAGCGTTGTATGGGGCGCCGGGGCTGAAGCTTTCTTT. Its translation: CSVVWGAGAEAFF.

J is TRBJ1-5 and V is TRBV7-2; the D gene is possibly TRBD1 (5 bases). Trimming pared 2 bases from V and 4 bases from J, leaving 15 bases between. This CDR3 contains 16 residues. Per the germline V gene, CDR1 is SGHTA and CDR2 is FQGNSA. The DNA for the CDR3 is TGTGCCAGCAGCTTATCCAGGGTTCTGAGGAATCAGCCCCAGCATTTT. Translating it yields CASSLSRVLRNQPQHF.

This chain links TRBV11-2 with TRBJ2-7; maybe TRBD2 (6 bases). The CDR3 is 15 residues long. V was shortened by 6 bases and J by 3 bases, with 18 bases between the two germline ends. Germline values: CDR1 SGHAT, CDR2 FQNNGV. Here the CDR3 DNA reads TGTGCCAGCAGGATGGTTAGCGGAACTTACTACGAGCAGTACTTC. Translating it yields CASRMVSGTYYEQYF.

DNA for the CDR3: TGTGCCAGCAGCTTGGGATCTCGGGGCTTGATCTACGAGCAGTACTTC. Translation gives CASSLGSRGLIYEQYF. This chain joins TRBV5-4 and TRBJ2-7; the D call may be TRBD1 or TRBD2 (5 bases each). Germline CDR1 SGHNT, CDR2 YYREEE (reference sequence). This CDR3 has 16 amino acids. Trimming took 0 bases from V and 3 from J, leaving 16 bases between them.

J is TRBJ2-1 and V is TRBV12-3 or TRBV12-4; possibly TRBD2 for D (6 bases). The germline V and J ends were trimmed by 5 bases and 0 bases, with 11 bases remaining between them. This CDR3 region has 15 residues. CDR3 DNA sequence: TGTGCCAGCAGTAACCCGGGGGACTCCTACAATGAGCAGTTCTTC. Translating it yields CASSNPGDSYNEQFF.

V usage is TRBV5-4 and J usage is TRBJ1-2; D gene uncertain. Germline V gene data show CDR1 as SGHNT and CDR2 as YYREEE (reference sequence). V lost 0 bases and J 3 bases, leaving 9 bases between the germline ends. The CDR3 length is 14 residues. The CDR3 is CASSLEGMDYGYTF. The CDR3, as DNA: TGTGCCAGCAGCTTGGAAGGGATGGACTATGGCTACACCTTC.

This chain connects TRBV20-1 to TRBJ2-5; no clear D. Between the trimmed V and J ends, which lost 3 bases and 5 bases, there was a span of 13 bases. CDR1 is DFQATT, CDR2 SNEGSKA, per germline (reference sequence). The CDR3 covers 13 residues. This chain's CDR3 is CSASLRTWETQYF. As DNA, the CDR3 is TGCAGTGCTAGTCTCCGGACGTGGGAGACCCAGTACTTC.

The chain uses TRBV29-1 and TRBJ2-2, with no clear D. Trimming shortened V by 3 bases and J by 2 bases, and 4 bases separated the two germline ends. Germline V gene data show CDR1 as SQVTM and CDR2 as ANQGSEA. The CDR3 covers 12 residues. In DNA form, the CDR3 reads TGCAGCGTTGAGGGAAACACCGGGGAGCTGTTTTTT. Amino acids: CSVEGNTGELFF.

The V gene is TRBV20-1, the J gene TRBJ2-5; D remains unclear. This CDR3 is 14 amino acids long. Germline V lookup: CDR1 DFQATT, CDR2 SNEGSKA (reference sequence). The CDR3 DNA follows: TGCACTGTAAAAATGCCGGGCAGCCAAGAGACCCAGTACTTC. This codes for CTVKMPGSQETQYF.

The V call is TRBV7-9, the J call TRBJ2-1, with 10 bases that match TRBD2. The CDR3 totals 15 residues. Trimming removed 5 bases from V and 6 bases from J; junction bases left unmatched: 7. Germline V CDR1 and CDR2: SEHNR, FQNEAQ (reference sequence). The CDR3 DNA follows: TGTGCCAGCAGCCCAAGAGCGGGAGGGGGCAATGAGCAGTTCTTC. It specifies CASSPRAGGGNEQFF.

J is TRBJ1-4 and V is TRBV7-3, with D unresolved. Germline lookup yields CDR1 SGHTA and CDR2 FQGTGA. The ends were cut back, 5 bases at V and 8 bases at J, with 15 bases in the middle. This CDR3 has 14 residues. The CDR3 nucleotides are TGTGCCAGCAGCCAGGCCGGGGATTGGGAAAAACTGTTTTTT. This gives the protein CASSQAGDWEKLFF.

J is TRBJ2-1 and V is TRBV6-5, with TRBD2 matching 13 bases. The V and J ends lost 0 bases and 4 bases, in that order; junction bases with no gene match: 3. The CDR3 consists of 17 residues. From germline, CDR1 is MNHEY and CDR2 SVGAGI. The CDR3 DNA is TGTGCCAGCAGTTACTCAGGACTAGCGGGAGTTTACAATGAGCAGTTCTTC. It encodes CASSYSGLAGVYNEQFF.